This TCR beta chain was obtained from a study of identical twins. General study findings and limits: Excess sharing by twins proved weaker in beta out-of-frame sequences.

TCRdb re-called the 5' RACE reads through MiXCR, storing one row per CDR3 protein. The data contain 700,000 or so distinct CDR3 sequences, more than 6.5% of them singletons. With respect to this clonotype: Its specificity is not known.

These data are also associated with another study on yellow fever vaccine responses in identical twins.

The TCR comes from a woman younger than 30 in good health. The specimen was PBMCs.

CDR3 in DNA: TGCGCCAGCAGCCAAGACGGAAGCGACGAGCAGTACTTC. It yields the protein CASSQDGSDEQYF. The rearrangement uses TRBV4-3 and TRBJ2-7, with D unresolved. In germline, CDR1 is LGHNA, CDR2 YSLEER. The CDR3 sequence is 13 residues long. Between the trimmed V and J ends, which lost 0 bases and 5 bases, there was a span of 8 bases.